The sequence of this TCR beta chain was determined in a study of early T cells in non-severe SARS-CoV-2 infection. Looking at the study overall: Sequencing of bulk RNA from unsorted whole blood was done, without chain pairing.

This clonotype showed up many times. Germline lookup yields CDR1 SGHRS and CDR2 YFSETQ. The CDR3 spans 15 residues. V lost 3 bases and J lost 5; bases outside the gene matches: 4. One entry per CDR3 protein, called by TCRdb with MiXCR from the 5' RACE reads. The table includes some 61,000 distinct CDR3 sequences, 8.5% to 10% detected once. The chain combines TRBV5-1 with TRBJ2-5; 13 bases line up with TRBD2. This sequence was found in an adult who was a healthcare worker with PCR-confirmed SARS-CoV-2 infection or an uninfected control (not recorded which). Sequences were derived from whole blood, sampled at baseline. The CDR3 region has the DNA TGCGCCAGCAGCTGGACTAGCGGGGGAGGGGAGACCCAGTACTTC. It codes for CASSWTSGGGETQYF.